Listed below are T cell receptor beta chains from one sample, sequenced in a study of blood T cell repertoires in COVID-19. Profiling relied on immunoSEQ multiplex PCR, and the TCRdb table lists in-frame clones only, not all of them. The data contain a few hundred thousand clones, roughly nine tenths of them seen just once; the ten biggest clones take up about 3%. Sequenced material: PBMCs or T cells enriched from blood (not recorded which). The receptors stem from a woman aged 18-29 years in a cohort exposed to, infected with or recovered from COVID-19 (not recorded which). CDR3s include the opening cysteine and the closing phenylalanine or tryptophan. A D gene is named only where the DNA matches it firmly. A row's size may be missing; if present it is once, few, many or a size class.

>TRBJ2-7|TRBD2|TRBV5-4|.
TGTGCCAGCAGCCCACCGGGACTAGCCCTCTACGAGCAGTACTTC
CASSPPGLALYEQYF
>TRBJ2-3|TRBD2|TRBV6-4|few
TGTGCCAGCAGTGACTCGACGGGAGGAGGGGATACGCAGTATTTT
CASSDSTGGGDTQYF
>TRBJ2-5|TRBD1|TRBV5-1|.
TGCGCCAGCAGCTTGACAGGGGACCAAGAGACCCAGTACTTC
CASSLTGDQETQYF
>TRBJ2-2|.|TRBV14|.
TGTGCCAGCAGCCAAAATTGGAGGACCGGGGAGCTGTTTTTT
CASSQNWRTGELFF
>TRBJ2-3|TRBD1|TRBV29-1|.
TGCAGCGTTGTAAGGGACAGGGGGCCGGCAGATACGCAGTATTTT
CSVVRDRGPADTQYF
>TRBJ1-5|TRBD1|TRBV19|.
TGTGCCAGTAGTGCCAGGACAGGGGGCTATAGCAATCAGCCCCAGCATTTT
CASSARTGGYSNQPQHF
>TRBJ1-2|TRBD1|TRBV5-4|.
TGTGCCAGCAGCTTGACAGGGGAGTGGGGGGGCTACACCTTC
CASSLTGEWGGYTF
>TRBJ1-5|.|TRBV2|.
TGTGCCAGCAGTACTATGGGGGCCAATCAGCCCCAGCATTTT
CASSTMGANQPQHF
>TRBJ2-5|.|TRBV5-5|.
TGTGCCAGCAGCGCAGCGGCGGTCCAAGAGACCCAGTACTTC
CASSAAAVQETQYF
>TRBJ1-1|TRBD1|TRBV29-1|.
TGCAGCGCAGACAGGGAGATGGGTGAAGCTTTCTTT
CSADREMGEAFF
>TRBJ2-1|.|TRBV10-3|.
TGTGCCATCAAGGAGGGCTTAATGACCAATGAGCAGTTCTTC
CAIKEGLMTNEQFF
>TRBJ2-5|.|TRBV4-1|.
TGCGCCAGCAGCCAAGGGCAGGGGTCTTGGGAGACCCAGTACTTC
CASSQGQGSWETQYF
>TRBJ2-3|TRBD2|TRBV11-3|.
TGTGCCAGCAGCTTACAAGCGGGAGGCACAGATACGCAGTATTTT
CASSLQAGGTDTQYF
>TRBJ1-5|.|TRBV6-1|.
TGTGCCAGCAGTGAACACGGGTATAGCAATCAGCCCCAGCATTTT
CASSEHGYSNQPQHF
>TRBJ2-7|.|TRBV27|.
TGTGCCAGCAGTTTATCTGGCGGGCCCTCCTACGAGCAGTACTTC
CASSLSGGPSYEQYF
>TRBJ2-7|TRBD2|TRBV6-5|.
TGTGCCAGCAGAAGACTAGCGGGGACCTACGAGCAGTACTTC
CASRRLAGTYEQYF
>TRBJ1-1|.|TRBV7-9|.
TGTGCCAGCAGCTTAGCGCTCCGGGAGAACACTGAAGCTTTCTTT
CASSLALRENTEAFF
>TRBJ1-5|.|TRBV5-6|.
TGTGCCAGCAGCTTGTGGCGGCTTAGCAATCAGCCCCAGCATTTT
CASSLWRLSNQPQHF
>TRBJ2-7|TRBD1|TRBV9|.
TGTGCCAGCAGCGTAGGACAGGGGGTATACGAGCAGTACTTC
CASSVGQGVYEQYF
>TRBJ1-2|TRBD1|TRBV24-1|.
TGTGCCACCAGTGATTCGGACAGGGGCGAGTATGGCTACACCTTC
CATSDSDRGEYGYTF
>TRBJ2-1|TRBD1|TRBV7-3|.
TGTGCCAGCAGCTTGCCGGGACAGGGAGTAAATGAGCAGTTCTTC
CASSLPGQGVNEQFF
>TRBJ2-7|.|TRBV27|.
TGTGCCAGCAGTTTACGCCCCGGGGGGCTGTACGAGCAGTACTTC
CASSLRPGGLYEQYF
>TRBJ1-3|.|TRBV5-4|.
TGTGCCAGCAGCTTGGAACAGGTATCCGGCACCATATATTTT
CASSLEQVSGTIYF
>TRBJ1-5|.|TRBV6-5|.
TGTGCCAGCAAACCCCCTAGGGGGTCCCAGCATTTT
CASKPPRGSQHF
>TRBJ1-2|TRBD1|TRBV19|.
TGTGCCAGTAGTTCTGCCCCCGGACAGGGCTATGGCTACACCTTC
CASSSAPGQGYGYTF
>TRBJ2-7|TRBD2|TRBV5-1|.
TGCGCCAGCAGCGAGGGACTAGCGGGAGTAGGAGAGCAGTACTTC
CASSEGLAGVGEQYF
>TRBJ2-1|TRBD2|TRBV5-1|.
TGCGCCAGCAGTCTGGGGATGGGGAGCGGGGATGAGCAGTTCTTC
CASSLGMGSGDEQFF
>TRBJ1-2|.|TRBV7-6|.
TGTGCCAGCAGTCGAGGACAGTACTATGGCTACACCTTC
CASSRGQYYGYTF
>TRBJ1-2|.|TRBV7-9|.
TGTGCCAGCAGCACCCCGGGGAGAGTCTATGGCTACACCTTC
CASSTPGRVYGYTF
>TRBJ1-5|TRBD1|TRBV5-5|.
TGTGCCAGCAGCCTAACGGGACAGGGGCCACAGCCCCAGCATTTT
CASSLTGQGPQPQHF
>TRBJ1-6|.|TRBV4-1|.
TGCGCCAGCAACCGGGGGGATTCACCCCTCCACTTT
CASNRGDSPLHF
>TRBJ1-5|TRBD1|TRBV2|few
TGTGCCAGCAGTGCCGACAGGGGGGTGGGTCAGCCCCAGCATTTT
CASSADRGVGQPQHF
>TRBJ1-1|.|TRBV7-9|few
TGTGCCAGCAGCTTAGGGGCAGGGTTTAACACTGAAGCTTTCTTT
CASSLGAGFNTEAFF
>TRBJ2-2|TRBD2|TRBV10-3|.
TGTGCCATCAGTGAGTCCCGGGGACTAGCGAGAAAAACCGGGGAGCTGTTTTTT
CAISESRGLARKTGELFF
>TRBJ2-1|.|TRBV29-1|.
TGCAGCGTTGGTTCCGGCTACAATGAGCAGTTCTTC
CSVGSGYNEQFF
>TRBJ2-1|.|TRBV13|.
TGTGCCAGCAGTAGAAGGGGTAGCTTCGGCGAGGAGCAGTTCTTC
CASSRRGSFGEEQFF
>TRBJ2-7|.|TRBV3-1/TRBV3-2|.
TGTGCCAGCAGCCCTTACGGGGAGGACGGCTCCTACGAGCAGTACTTC
CASSPYGEDGSYEQYF
>TRBJ2-7|TRBD2|TRBV27|.
TGTGCCAGCAGTTCCACTAGCGGCCCCTACGAGCAGTACTTC
CASSSTSGPYEQYF
>TRBJ1-6|.|TRBV6-5|.
TGTGCCAGCAGTTACGAGTCCAGGTCCTATAATTCACCCCTCCACTTT
CASSYESRSYNSPLHF
>TRBJ2-5|.|TRBV27|.
TGTGCCAGCAGTTTAGAGGGTCGGGGTTGGGAGACCCAGTACTTC
CASSLEGRGWETQYF
>TRBJ1-1|.|TRBV11-3|.
TGTGCCAGCAGCGATATTCCCGACAGGAGACCTGAAGCTTTCTTT
CASSDIPDRRPEAFF
>TRBJ2-7|TRBD1|TRBV19|.
TGTGCCAGTAGGCGGACAGGGGTCGCTTACGAGCAGTACTTC
CASRRTGVAYEQYF
>TRBJ1-2|.|TRBV5-6|once
TGTGCCAGCAGCTTACCCTACCAATATGGCTACACCTTC
CASSLPYQYGYTF
>TRBJ1-3|TRBD1|TRBV9|.
TGTGCCAGCAGCGGAGGGGACAGGGGGCCTAACTCTGGAAACACCATATATTTT
CASSGGDRGPNSGNTIYF
>TRBJ1-6|.|TRBV9|.
TGTGCCAGCAGGGGAGATACACGGGGTAATTCACCCCTCCACTTT
CASRGDTRGNSPLHF
>TRBJ2-2|.|TRBV5-1|.
TGCGCCAGCAGCGAATCCGGGAGCCCTTATTTAGGGGAGCTGTTTTTT
CASSESGSPYLGELFF